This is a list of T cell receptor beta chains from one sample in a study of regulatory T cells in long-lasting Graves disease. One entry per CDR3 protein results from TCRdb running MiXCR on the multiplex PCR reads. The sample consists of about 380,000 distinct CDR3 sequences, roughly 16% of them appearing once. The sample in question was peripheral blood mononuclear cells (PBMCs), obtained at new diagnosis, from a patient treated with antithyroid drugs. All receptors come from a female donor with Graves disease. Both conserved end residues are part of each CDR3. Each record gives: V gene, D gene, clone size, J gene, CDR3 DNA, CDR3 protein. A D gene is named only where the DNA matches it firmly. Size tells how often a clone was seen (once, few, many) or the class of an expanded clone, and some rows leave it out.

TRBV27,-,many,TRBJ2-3,TGTGCCAGCAGTTTATCGATATCTTCCACTAGCACAGATACGCAGTATTTT,CASSLSISSTSTDTQYF
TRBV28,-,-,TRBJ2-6,TGTGCCAGCAGTTTGGGACGGCTCTTCTCTGGGGCCAACGTCCTGACTTTC,CASSLGRLFSGANVLTF
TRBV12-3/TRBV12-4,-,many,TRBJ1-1,TGTGCCAGCAGTTCCGGGGGTTTGGGAACTGAAGCTTTCTTT,CASSSGGLGTEAFF
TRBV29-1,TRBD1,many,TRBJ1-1,TGCAGCGTTGAAGCAAAAACAGGGGGCACTGAAGCTTTCTTT,CSVEAKTGGTEAFF
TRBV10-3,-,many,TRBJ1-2,TGTGCCATCAGTGCCGACAGTAACTATGGCTACACCTTC,CAISADSNYGYTF
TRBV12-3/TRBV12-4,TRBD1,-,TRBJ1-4,TGTGCCAGCAGAAGGACAGGGAGGAGCGAAAAACTGTTTTTT,CASRRTGRSEKLFF
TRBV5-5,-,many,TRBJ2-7,TGTGCCAGCAGCCGATTGCCACGGACAAAGTTCTCCTACGAGCAGTACTTC,CASSRLPRTKFSYEQYF
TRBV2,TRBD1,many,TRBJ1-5,TGTGCCAGCAGTGGATCCCGGGACAGGCCTATCCGGCCCCAGCATTTT,CASSGSRDRPIRPQHF
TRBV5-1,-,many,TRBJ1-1,TGCGCCAGCAGCTTGGAGAGCGGCGCTCGCACTGAAGCTTTCTTT,CASSLESGARTEAFF
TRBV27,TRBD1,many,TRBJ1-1,TGTGCCAGCAGTTCCACCCCGACAGGGATGAACACTGAAGCTTTCTTT,CASSSTPTGMNTEAFF
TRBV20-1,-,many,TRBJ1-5,TGCAGTGCTAGAGATGTACAGGGATCTCGCAATCAGCCCCAGCATTTT,CSARDVQGSRNQPQHF
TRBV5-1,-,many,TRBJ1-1,TGCGCCAGCAGCTTGGTGGGGTGGGGACGCGAGAACACTGAAGCTTTCTTT,CASSLVGWGRENTEAFF
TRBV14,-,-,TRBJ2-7,TGTGCCAGCAGCCCGACAGGACTAGACTCCGAGCAGTACTTC,CASSPTGLDSEQYF
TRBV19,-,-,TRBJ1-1,TGTGCCAGCGCCCTCCATTCGAACACTGAAGCTTTCTTT,CASALHSNTEAFF
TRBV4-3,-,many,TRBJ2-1,TGCGCCAGCAGCCAAGTCCTGAGCTCCTACAATGAGCAGTTCTTC,CASSQVLSSYNEQFF
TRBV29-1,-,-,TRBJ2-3,TGCAGCGGGGGCCGACTAGACCCGGAATTCAAAGATACGCAGTATTTT,CSGGRLDPEFKDTQYF
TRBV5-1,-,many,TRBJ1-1,TGCGCCAGCAGCGGGAGTGGCGGGACGCGGGACACTGAAGCTTTCTTT,CASSGSGGTRDTEAFF
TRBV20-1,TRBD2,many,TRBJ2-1,TGCAGTGCTACTGGGACTAGCGGGATGGATGAGCAGTTCTTC,CSATGTSGMDEQFF
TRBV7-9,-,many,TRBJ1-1,TGTGCCAGCAGAATCACACTGAACACTGAAGCTTTCTTT,CASRITLNTEAFF
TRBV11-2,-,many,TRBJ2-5,TGTGCCAGCAGCTTAGAAGTACAATCCCTCGAGACCCAGTACTTC,CASSLEVQSLETQYF
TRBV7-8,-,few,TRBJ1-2,TGTGCCAGCAGCCCCGGTTCAGCTAACTATGGCTACACCTTC,CASSPGSANYGYTF
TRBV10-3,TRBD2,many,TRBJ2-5,TGTGCCATCAGTGAGAAAAGCGGGGGGGAAGAGACCCAGTACTTC,CAISEKSGGEETQYF
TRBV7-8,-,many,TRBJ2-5,TGTGCCAGCAGCTTAAGGGCCGGGGAGACCCAGTACTTC,CASSLRAGETQYF
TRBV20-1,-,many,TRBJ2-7,TGCAGTGCTAGAGATGAGGCAGTAGTCGCCTACGAGCAGTACTTC,CSARDEAVVAYEQYF
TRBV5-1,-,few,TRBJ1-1,TGCGCCAGCAGCAGGACTGTGCCGAACACTGAAGCTTTCTTT,CASSRTVPNTEAFF
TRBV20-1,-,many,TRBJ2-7,TGCAGTGCTAGAAGGGACAACCCCTACGAGCAGTACTTC,CSARRDNPYEQYF
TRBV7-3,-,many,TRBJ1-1,TGTGCCAGCAGCGGAGACAGAACTGAAGCTTTCTTT,CASSGDRTEAFF
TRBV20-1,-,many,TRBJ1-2,TGCAGTGCTAGGCAGCCTAGTAACTATGGCTACACCTTC,CSARQPSNYGYTF
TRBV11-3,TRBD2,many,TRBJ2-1,TGTGCCAGCAGCTTAGATCTAGCGGGATCCCTAAATGAGCAGTTCTTC,CASSLDLAGSLNEQFF
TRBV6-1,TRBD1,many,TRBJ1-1,TGTGCCAGCAGTGATGACACCAGGGGGCTTATCAACACTGAAGCTTTCTTT,CASSDDTRGLINTEAFF
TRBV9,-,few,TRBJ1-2,TGTGCCAGCAGCGTATTTGCCGGAGCCAGTGGCTACACCTTC,CASSVFAGASGYTF
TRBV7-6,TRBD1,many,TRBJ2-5,TGTGCCAGCAGCTACGGACAGGCCCAAGAGACCCAGTACTTC,CASSYGQAQETQYF
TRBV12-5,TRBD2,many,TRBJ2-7,TGTGCTAGTATTCTCTCGGGAGGGAGCTCCTACGAGCAGTACTTC,CASILSGGSSYEQYF
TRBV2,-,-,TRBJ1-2,TGTGCCAGCAGTGGGAGTCCTTACCACTATTTC,CASSGSPYHYF
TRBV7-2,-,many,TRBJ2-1,TGTGCCAGCAGCTTAGGTAGCGTCTCCTACAATGAGCAGTTCTTC,CASSLGSVSYNEQFF
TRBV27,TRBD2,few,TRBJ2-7,TGTGCCAGCAGTTCCCTCACTAGCGGCTCCTACGAGCAGTACTTC,CASSSLTSGSYEQYF
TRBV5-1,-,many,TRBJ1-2,TGCGCCAGCACTCGAGGCGGTAGGGGAGACGGCTACACCTTC,CASTRGGRGDGYTF
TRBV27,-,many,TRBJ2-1,TGTGCCAGCAGTTTATCCCGGGGCAGGGTTACCTACAATGAGCAGTTCTTC,CASSLSRGRVTYNEQFF
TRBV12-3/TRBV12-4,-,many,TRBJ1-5,TGTGCCAGCAGTTTAGGACATACCGTCTTTCAGCCCCAGCATTTT,CASSLGHTVFQPQHF
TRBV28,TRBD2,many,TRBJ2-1,TGTGCCAGCAGCTCCTTAGGGCTAGCGGGAGGTAATGAGCAGTTCTTC,CASSSLGLAGGNEQFF